This T cell receptor beta chain emerged from a study of CD4 T cells in lung cancer (dated 2019 in TCRdb). The study in broad terms: In the study, blood T cells from NSCLC patients were screened for responses to candidate mutation-encoded neoepitopes, and neoantigen-specific CD4+ T-cell clones and TCRs were isolated. Tumor and non-adjacent lung tissue came from a handful of patients undergoing curative-intent resections for stage I-III non-small cell lung cancer. Aged 60 to 69 when blood was donated, the resected patients, most of whom were former smokers, had either lung adenocarcinoma or squamous cell carcinoma. Before blood donation, patients had received treatments including platinum chemotherapy, and some received nivolumab or pembrolizumab. TCRB deep sequencing tracked the frequency of neoantigen-specific clonotypes in tumor resections, non-adjacent lung and cultured T-cell products. Overall study outcomes, separate from this receptor: Rather than memory responses to the cancer, some blood-derived responses might reflect cross-reactivity or in vitro priming of naive T cells.

Library generation was performed with the immunoSEQ multiplex PCR assay. DNA was isolated with Qiagen DNeasy or QIAamp micro DNA kits and TCRB sequenced with the Adaptive Biotechnology human TCRB sequencing kit. An Illumina MiSeq was used to sequence the TCRB libraries. In the authors' own workflow: TCRB sequence data were analyzed with the kit provider's software, and tumor enrichment of clonotype templates was tested with Fisher's exact test. TCRdb re-hosts the immuneACCESS table, in-frame sequences only. Its copies lack some clones; in the studies checked, an unresolved V gene accounts for under half of them, and the cause for the rest is not known. That table supplies the V and J calls and clone size; D and trimming were determined from the DNA. The sample table lists some 9,300 clones, roughly three fifths of them with a count of one. The ten largest clones represent approximately 15% of the sample.

From the same resection, non-adjacent lung tissue was collected as far as possible from the malignant lesion, at a distance of at least 3 cm. This clone occurred a few times. It lacks a known antigen. Per-base quality was not reported, and no clone a single base away is much larger than it. According to the germline V gene (reference sequence), CDR1 reads LNHDA and CDR2 reads SQIVND. The CDR3 runs 16 amino acids, cysteine and phenylalanine included. Only the CDR3 region is kept as DNA, spanning 48 bases read in frame from base 1. The V end gives up 4 bases and the J end 4 bases, leaving 6 bases in the junction not matched to a gene.

This TCR derives from a man between 60 and 70 years old with non-small cell lung cancer. The rearrangement combines TRBV19 with TRBJ1-5; TRBD1 aligns with 11 central bases. The specimen was normal lung tissue taken away from the tumor. The DNA reads TGTGCCAGTAGTAGGGCTGGGACAGGGGGTAATCAGCCCCAGCATTTT. It codes for CASSRAGTGGNQPQHF. The full variable domain, with segments outside the CDR3 supplied by the reference TRBV19 and TRBJ1-5 proteins, appears as DGGITQSPKYLFRKEGQNVTLSCEQNLNHDAMYWYRQDPGQGLRLIYYSQIVNDFQKGDIAEGYSVSREKKESFPLTVTSAQKNPTAFYLCASSRAGTGGNQPQHFGDGTRLSIL.